One and the same sample provided the 17 T cell receptor beta chains below, sequenced in a study of blood T cell repertoires in COVID-19 (dated by TCRdb to the early 2020s). Library prep was done by the immunoSEQ multiplex PCR assay. TCRdb stores this immuneACCESS table with in-frame sequences only. Part of the clones is absent; in the studies checked, under half of the shortfall reflects unresolved V genes, and no reason is known for the rest. This sample is represented by approximately 200,000 clones; 84% of them were singletons. The top ten clonotypes cover approximately 2% of the sample. Sequencing was performed on PBMCs or T cells enriched from blood (not recorded which). The receptors here all came from a man in his fifties or sixties who had recovered from COVID-19.

In this sample, this clone turned up a few times. The chain recombines TRBV29-1 with TRBJ1-1, with TRBD1 as a possible D gene (5 bases). The CDR3 consists of 12 residues. The V gene's germline CDR1 is SQVTM and CDR2 ANQGSEA. V was pared by 6 bases and J by 4 bases, with 12 bases between. In DNA form, the CDR3 reads TGCAGCGTGGGACGGGAGGGCACTGAAGCTTTCTTT. Its translation is CSVGREGTEAFF.

In DNA, the CDR3 is TGTGCCAGCAGCACCGGAAGGGGTGCAGGAGCCTACGAGCAGTACTTC. Protein sequence: CASSTGRGAGAYEQYF. The chain carries TRBV5-8 and TRBJ2-7, with a possible D match to TRBD1 (5 bases). Germline loops: CDR1 SGHTS, CDR2 YDEGEE. The V gene lost 4 bases and the J gene lost 2 bases, with 19 bases spanning the gap. There are 16 residues in the CDR3.

The chain combines TRBV6-2 or TRBV6-3 with TRBJ1-5; possible D gene TRBD1, 6 bases. Germline loops: CDR1 MNHEY, CDR2 SVGEGT. V dropped 4 bases and J dropped 7 bases, with 11 bases sitting between them. The CDR3 covers 13 residues. The CDR3 here is CASSSDRRQPQHF. Here the CDR3 DNA reads TGTGCCAGCAGTTCGGACAGACGGCAGCCCCAGCATTTT.

This clone was observed once. V is TRBV10-1 and J is TRBJ1-1, with D perhaps TRBD1 (6 bases). Trimming stripped 3 bases from V and 5 bases from J, with 28 bases between. The germline V gene encodes CDR1 WNHNN and CDR2 SYGVQD (reference sequence). The CDR3 totals 19 residues. CDR3 coding DNA: TGCGCCAGCAGTGAATGGGGAGAGGGATGCATGGGGGCCGGAACTGAAGCTTTCTTT. Its protein is CASSEWGEGCMGAGTEAFF.

The chain links TRBV2 to TRBJ1-4, with D perhaps matching TRBD1 (6 bases). Germline values: CDR1 SNHLY, CDR2 FYNNEI. V was clipped by 0 bases and J by 8 bases, with 16 bases between them. The CDR3 runs 16 residues. The CDR3: CASSEAIGPTGEKLFF. The CDR3, as DNA: TGTGCCAGCAGTGAAGCGATAGGGCCTACAGGGGAAAAACTGTTTTTT.

The chain carries TRBV18 and TRBJ2-7, with D unclear. The germline V gene has CDR1 KGHSH and CDR2 LQKENI. The CDR3 runs 14 residues. V was clipped by 3 bases and J by 0 bases, with 9 bases between them. CDR3 in amino acids: CASSPTQISYEQYF. The CDR3 DNA is TGTGCCAGCTCACCGACACAGATCTCCTACGAGCAGTACTTC.

This chain links TRBV4-2 with TRBJ2-1, with D unclear. The CDR3 covers 13 residues. The germline gives CDR1 LGHNA, CDR2 YNFKEQ. The V end was cut by 2 bases, the J end by 7 bases, with 9 bases between. CDR3: CASSQLLVNEQFF. The DNA for the CDR3 is TGTGCCAGCAGCCAACTTCTCGTTAATGAGCAGTTCTTC.

The gene calls are TRBV5-1 and TRBJ2-6, with D perhaps TRBD1 (6 bases). Trimming cost V 2 bases and J 1 base, with 16 bases left between them. The CDR3 has 18 amino acids. Per germline, CDR1 SGHRS and CDR2 YFSETQ. The CDR3 bases are TGCGCCAGCAGCTTCAGGGGCTGGGACCGATCTGGGGCCAACGTCCTGACTTTC. It specifies CASSFRGWDRSGANVLTF.

This chain uses TRBV19 with TRBJ1-5; possible D gene TRBD1, 6 bases. The CDR3 length is 15 residues. The germline V gene has CDR1 LNHDA and CDR2 SQIVND (reference sequence). V dropped 4 bases and J dropped 3 bases, with 13 bases sitting between them. The CDR3 DNA is TGTGCCAGTAGTAGGCGACAGGACAACAATCAGCCCCAGCATTTT. It is translated as CASSRRQDNNQPQHF.

The chain is built from TRBV27 and TRBJ2-7; 8 bases match TRBD1. Germline CDR1 and CDR2: MNHEY and SMNVEV (reference sequence). With V trimmed by 6 bases and J by 2 bases, 9 bases remained unmatched. The CDR3 runs to 15 residues. CDR3 loop: CASRRPGQEPYEQYF. CDR3 nucleotides: TGTGCCAGCAGACGTCCGGGACAGGAGCCCTACGAGCAGTACTTC.

This sequence joins TRBV15 and TRBJ1-4; no reliable D call. CDR1 is LNHNV, CDR2 YYDKDF, per germline (reference sequence). The CDR3 is 14 amino acids. V was cut by 3 bases and J by 8 bases, with 13 bases left in between. This chain's CDR3 is CATSSYAGFEKLFF. The CDR3 DNA sequence: TGTGCCACCAGCAGTTATGCGGGTTTCGAAAAACTGTTTTTT.

The rearrangement joins TRBV4-3 to TRBJ2-1, with TRBD2 matching over 9 bases. Germline CDR1 LGHNA, CDR2 YSLEER. CDR3 size: 16 residues. V shed 4 bases and J 8 bases; nucleotides not matched to a gene: 12. As DNA, the CDR3 is TGCGCCAGCAGCCGGGCCGGCGGGGGGGCTCTCTATGAGCAGTTCTTC. It translates to CASSRAGGGALYEQFF.

The V and J genes are TRBV7-6 and TRBJ1-4, with D maybe TRBD1 (5 bases). The CDR3 runs 15 residues. Germline-derived CDR1 and CDR2 are SGHVS and FNYEAQ. Trimming cost V 2 bases and J 0 bases, with 7 bases left between them. CDR3 protein: CASSLQGATNEKLFF. Written as DNA, the CDR3 is TGTGCCAGCAGCTTACAGGGTGCAACTAATGAAAAACTGTTTTTT.

A single count supports this clone. The V call is TRBV19, the J call TRBJ1-2; no clear D. The V and J ends lost 7 bases and 4 bases respectively, with 13 bases between them. Germline assignment: CDR1 LNHDA and CDR2 SQIVND (reference sequence). The CDR3 length is 13 residues. The CDR3 here is CASTPDSSYGYTF. In DNA, the CDR3 is TGTGCCAGTACCCCGGACTCTTCCTATGGCTACACCTTC.

The rearrangement joins TRBV7-2 to TRBJ2-7, with TRBD1 identical over 8 bases. Germline CDR1 reads SGHTA; CDR2 reads FQGNSA. J gave up 2 bases and V 5 bases, and 5 bases lay outside the gene matches. The CDR3 totals 14 residues. CDR3 residues: CASSVRQGPYEQYF. In nucleotides, the CDR3 is TGTGCCAGCAGCGTAAGACAGGGGCCCTACGAGCAGTACTTC.

The V call is TRBV14, the J call TRBJ2-7; 10 bases map to TRBD1. The germline V gene encodes CDR1 SGHDN and CDR2 FVKESK. The CDR3 consists of 17 residues. Trimming took 0 bases from V and 1 from J; bases not matched to a gene: 6. Written as DNA, the CDR3 is TGTGCCAGCAGCCAAGATTATCAGGGACAGGGGTCCTACGAGCAGTACTTC. Translating gives CASSQDYQGQGSYEQYF.

This clone was seen just once. Other nucleotide sequences from this sample produce the same CDR3. This chain joins TRBV5-1 and TRBJ1-4; D not certain. Germline CDR1 and CDR2: SGHRS and YFSETQ. The CDR3 loop spans 14 amino acids. Trimming pared 1 base from V and 3 bases from J, leaving 7 bases between. The DNA of the CDR3 is TGCGCCAGCAGCTTGAGAGGGTCTAATGAAAAACTGTTTTTT. As protein: CASSLRGSNEKLFF.